This is a list of T cell receptor beta chains from one sample in a study of post-analysis software for immune sequencing data. From the PCR reads, TCRdb called clonotypes with MiXCR, one entry per CDR3 protein. The table has roughly 730,000 distinct CDR3 sequences, roughly 29% seen once. Sequencing used blood. Source of these receptors: a girl aged 10 to 17 with multiple sclerosis. CDR3s include the opening cysteine and the closing phenylalanine or tryptophan.

j_call	v_call	cdr3_aa
TRBJ2-5	TRBV20-1	CSARDPLADKQETQYF
TRBJ1-1	TRBV29-1	CSAGQGGSEAFF
TRBJ1-1	TRBV5-1	CASSSDGNTEAFF
TRBJ2-5	TRBV20-1	CSASLVGGAQETQYF
TRBJ2-3	TRBV4-1	CASSQEPFTDTQYF
TRBJ2-5	TRBV6-5	CASSCRTAMETQYF
TRBJ2-1	TRBV29-1	CSVEDPGPTLDEQFF
TRBJ2-5	TRBV6-5	CASSYKGLYQETQYF
TRBJ2-1	TRBV7-2	CASSLPLEAGEQFF
TRBJ1-5	TRBV18	CASSRSDSGNQPQHF
TRBJ2-1	TRBV9	CASSPYPASQFF
TRBJ2-1	TRBV10-3	CAISEDPRGYNEQFF
TRBJ1-4	TRBV12-3/TRBV12-4	CASSFLLLLGQGLVNEKLFF
TRBJ2-5	TRBV20-1	CSALGIGLVRETQYF
TRBJ2-5	TRBV5-4	CASSLGDRGGETQYF
TRBJ1-1	TRBV20-1	CSADGQGRDTEAFF
TRBJ2-7	TRBV5-1	CASSLDYGGPGEQYF
TRBJ2-7	TRBV25-1	CASSDVPAGDTYEQYF
TRBJ2-3	TRBV29-1	CSTKGTDTQYF
TRBJ2-5	TRBV10-3	CAISGETGRKETQYF
TRBJ2-1	TRBV11-2	CASSFSSGGFNEQFF
TRBJ2-3	TRBV12-3/TRBV12-4	CASTGIGGADTQYF